This entry describes one T cell receptor beta chain. This entry is derived from a study of blood T cell repertoires in COVID-19. The study recruited people aged 18 to 89 years across approximately 23 US areas. Clinical histories supplied by participants themselves formed the basis of cohort assignment. All recovered Cohort 3 donors got two negative PCRs, got clearance, or saw symptom resolution. TCRdb's table, derived via immunoSEQ multiplex PCR, lists solely in-frame clones and lacks some. The sample carries approximately 170,000 clones, 88% recorded once. Germline V gives CDR1 SGHAT, CDR2 FQNNGV. The CDR3 has 13 amino acids. Between the trimmed V and J ends, which lost 4 bases and 9 bases, there was a span of 15 bases.

The chain carries TRBV11-2 and TRBJ1-2, with a possible D match to TRBD1 (5 bases). The sequenced sample consisted of PBMCs or T cells enriched from blood (not recorded which). This TCR derives from a woman under 30 who had recovered from COVID-19. CDR3 protein: CASSSADSSSYTF. Written as DNA, the CDR3 is TGTGCCAGCAGCTCCGCAGACAGCTCAAGCTACACCTTC. The complete variable domain, with remaining parts taken from reference TRBV11-2 and TRBJ1-2, reads EAGVAQSPRYKIIEKRQSVAFWCNPISGHATLYWYQQILGQGPKLLIQFQNNGVVDDSQLPKDRFSAERLKGVDSTLKIQPAKLEDSAVYLCASSSADSSSYTFGSGTRLTVV.